These 20 T cell receptor beta chains originate from one sample sequenced in a study of chemoradiotherapy in HPV16-positive cancers. Sequenced by immunoSEQ multiplex PCR; TCRdb stores in-frame clones only, minus some. The sample lists over 7,000 clones; approximately 88% were seen once. This specimen was acquired from a patient who underwent chemoradiotherapy. The receptor set was obtained from a human donor with HPV-associated anogenital cancer.

The rearrangement uses TRBV19 and TRBJ2-4, with D uncertain. This CDR3 spans 16 amino acids. Trimming took off 0 bases at V and 0 bases at J, with 9 bases between the two ends. From germline, CDR1 is LNHDA and CDR2 SQIVND (reference sequence). The DNA for the CDR3 is TGTGCCAGTAGTATAGATAGTCGAATAGCCAAAAACATTCAGTACTTC. As protein: CASSIDSRIAKNIQYF.

The chain joins TRBV5-4 to TRBJ2-3, with D perhaps being TRBD1 or TRBD2 (5 bases each). Trimming took 5 bases from V and 6 from J, leaving 13 bases between them. Germline V CDR1 and CDR2: SGHNT, YYREEE (reference sequence). CDR3 length: 13 residues. This chain's CDR3 is CASRSPWGDTQYF. Here the CDR3 DNA reads TGTGCCAGCAGATCCCCCTGGGGGGATACGCAGTATTTT.

This clone was counted once. J is TRBJ2-3 and V is TRBV29-1; D ambiguous. The CDR3 has 12 residues. The V end was cut by 4 bases, the J end by 5 bases, with 10 bases between. Germline assignment: CDR1 SQVTM and CDR2 ANQGSEA. As DNA, the CDR3 is TGCAGCGTTGCCTGGTCGGGAGATACGCAGTATTTT. Its translation is CSVAWSGDTQYF.

The rearrangement uses TRBV5-4 and TRBJ1-4; D gene uncertain. Per germline, CDR1 SGHNT and CDR2 YYREEE (reference sequence). Trimming took 0 bases from V and 8 from J, leaving 8 bases between them. CDR3 size: 13 residues. The CDR3 DNA reads TGTGCCAGCAGCTTGGCCGGAAACGAAAAACTGTTTTTT. Translated: CASSLAGNEKLFF.

This clone was seen a single time. This chain links TRBV27 with TRBJ1-5, with no clear D. V lost 8 bases, J lost 10 bases, and 18 bases lay in between. The CDR3 is 13 residues long. Germline CDR1 MNHEY, CDR2 SMNVEV (reference sequence). In DNA, the CDR3 is TGTGCCAGCCTGGACCGAAATATCAGCCCCCAGCATTTT. Amino acid sequence: CASLDRNISPQHF.

The V and J genes are TRBV5-7 and TRBJ1-5; a weak D match, TRBD1 (5 bases). TRBV5-7 is flagged as an ORF with uncertain function. The germline V and J ends were trimmed by 4 bases and 3 bases, with 14 bases remaining between them. This CDR3 contains 15 residues. CDR3 residues: CASSPPGVDNQPQHF. DNA for the CDR3: TGTGCCAGCAGCCCCCCGGGGGTAGACAATCAGCCCCAGCATTTT.

This rearrangement joins TRBV19 to TRBJ1-2; 8 bases line up with TRBD1. This CDR3 is built from 16 residues. CDR1 is LNHDA, CDR2 SQIVND, per germline (reference sequence). After removal of 0 bases from V and 3 bases from J, the junction contained 6 bases not matched to a gene. The chain's CDR3 is CASSIDQGTGHYGYTF. In nucleotides, the CDR3 is TGTGCCAGTAGTATAGACCAAGGGACAGGCCACTATGGCTACACCTTC.

This chain uses TRBV7-9 with TRBJ1-2, with D perhaps TRBD1 (5 bases). The CDR3 sequence is 13 residues long. Germline V gives CDR1 SEHNR, CDR2 FQNEAQ (reference sequence). The V end was cut by 8 bases, the J end by 6 bases, with 16 bases between. This chain's CDR3 is CASSRPGSDGYTF. The CDR3 coding sequence is TGTGCCAGCTCGCGACCAGGGAGCGATGGCTACACCTTC.

CDR3 region: CASSKQGSNQPQHF. CDR3 bases: TGTGCCAGCAGTAAACAGGGTAGCAATCAGCCCCAGCATTTT. This sequence joins TRBV25-1 and TRBJ1-5; possible D gene TRBD1, 6 bases. Germline V gene data show CDR1 as MGHDK and CDR2 as SYGVNS. Trimming left V 5 bases short and J 0 bases short, with 8 bases between. This CDR3 contains 14 residues.

The chain recombines TRBV10-3 with TRBJ2-7; 8 nucleotides agree with TRBD2. The germline gives CDR1 ENHRY, CDR2 SYGVKD. Germline trimming cut 2 bases from V and 5 bases from J; bases unmatched to any gene: 11. The CDR3 sequence is 16 residues long. The CDR3 DNA sequence: TGTGCCATCAGTGAGCAAAGGGCGGGAGGTAACCACGAGCAGTACTTC. As protein: CAISEQRAGGNHEQYF.

This chain joins TRBV4-1 and TRBJ2-5, with D maybe TRBD2 (7 bases). The CDR3 contains 16 residues. From germline, CDR1 is MGHRA and CDR2 YSYEKL. Trimming removed 0 bases at V and 0 bases at J, with 11 bases between. The CDR3 nucleotides read TGCGCCAGCAGCCAAGATGGGGGGGCGTACCAAGAGACCCAGTACTTC. It encodes CASSQDGGAYQETQYF.

J is TRBJ2-1 and V is TRBV5-1; D not certain. Germline V gene data show CDR1 as SGHRS and CDR2 as YFSETQ. V lost 0 bases and J 6 bases, leaving 7 bases between the germline ends. The CDR3 length is 13 residues. In DNA, the CDR3 is TGCGCCAGCAGCTTGGGGGCCCCCAATGAGCAGTTCTTC. It codes for CASSLGAPNEQFF.

This clone was counted only a few times. The J gene is TRBJ2-7, the V gene TRBV25-1, with no clear D. V was shortened by 2 bases and J by 9 bases, with 5 bases between the two germline ends. This CDR3 spans 10 amino acids. Germline CDR1 is MGHDK and CDR2 is SYGVNS. The chain's CDR3 is CASSEVGQYF. The DNA for the CDR3 is TGTGCCAGCAGTGAAGTCGGGCAGTACTTC.

This clone was observed a few times. The chain has TRBV7-9 and TRBJ2-2; 11 bases match TRBD2. V shed 5 bases, J shed 2 bases, and the junction held 7 bases outside the gene matches. Germline CDR1 reads SEHNR; CDR2 reads FQNEAQ (reference sequence). CDR3 size: 17 residues. DNA for the CDR3: TGTGCCAGCAGCCCAATGGGACTAGCGGCAAACACCGGGGAGCTGTTTTTT. It codes for CASSPMGLAANTGELFF.

This clone turned up a few times. The gene calls are TRBV19 and TRBJ1-3, with D unresolved. The ends were cut back, 3 bases at V and 0 bases at J, with 6 bases in the middle. This CDR3 is built from 14 residues. Germline V gene data show CDR1 as LNHDA and CDR2 as SQIVND (reference sequence). The CDR3 spells CASSISASGNTIYF. The DNA of the CDR3 is TGTGCCAGTAGTATCAGTGCCTCTGGAAACACCATATATTTT.

The chain recombines TRBV27 with TRBJ2-7; D unclear. V lost 5 bases and J lost 4, with 12 bases in between. The CDR3 is made up of 13 amino acids. The germline gives CDR1 MNHEY, CDR2 SMNVEV (reference sequence). The CDR3 sequence is CASSPQVSYEQYF. The DNA of the CDR3 is TGTGCCAGCAGTCCGCAGGTGTCGTACGAGCAGTACTTC.

The chain links TRBV5-4 to TRBJ2-5, with TRBD2 matching over 12 bases. V shed 4 bases, J shed 7 bases, and the junction held 11 bases outside the gene matches. Looked up from germline, CDR1 is SGHNT and CDR2 is YYREEE (reference sequence). The CDR3 is 16 amino acids. The CDR3 DNA reads as TGTGCCAGCAGCCCTGGAGGACTAGCGGGGACAGGGACCCAGTACTTC. Encoded protein: CASSPGGLAGTGTQYF. Looking up the rest from reference TRBV5-4 and TRBJ2-5 gives the full variable domain: ETGVTQSPTHLIKTRGQQVTLRCSSQSGHNTVSWYQQALGQGPQFIFQYYREEENGRGNFPPRFSGLQFPNYSSELNVNALELDDSALYLCASSPGGLAGTGTQYFGPGTRLLVL.

V gene TRBV6-1 combines with J gene TRBJ2-1; 8 positions agree with TRBD1. V lost 7 bases to trimming and J lost 6 bases; unmatched junction nucleotides: 8. Germline V CDR1 and CDR2: MNHNS, SASEGT. This CDR3 has 14 amino acids. The CDR3: CASISGGWVNEQFF. CDR3 in DNA: TGTGCCAGCATTTCAGGGGGCTGGGTCAATGAGCAGTTCTTC.

V gene TRBV10-2 combines with J gene TRBJ1-6, with TRBD1 identical over 7 bases. The CDR3 contains 13 residues. V shed 10 bases and J 6 bases; nucleotides not matched to a gene: 6. Per germline, CDR1 WSHSY and CDR2 SAAADI. CDR3 amino acids: CAIRQGGNSPLHF. The CDR3 DNA follows: TGCGCCATTCGACAGGGAGGTAATTCACCCCTCCACTTT.

The chain has TRBV13 and TRBJ1-2, with 7 bases fitting TRBD1. The V segment lost 8 bases and the J segment 1 base; nucleotides outside the gene matches: 10. Looked up from germline, CDR1 is PRHDT and CDR2 is FYEKMQ (reference sequence). This CDR3 is 15 amino acids long. CDR3 sequence: CASEDRRRNNYGYTF. CDR3 nucleotides: TGTGCCAGCGAGGACAGGCGCCGCAATAACTATGGCTACACCTTC. The variable domain in full, with the rest retrieved from reference TRBV13 and TRBJ1-2, is AAGVIQSPRHLIKEKRETATLKCYPIPRHDTVYWYQQGPGQDPQFLISFYEKMQSDKGSIPDRFSAQQFSDYHSELNMSSLELGDSALYFCASEDRRRNNYGYTFGSGTRLTVV.